This TCR beta chain was found in a study of blood T cells in healthy people across ages. Combining a sample-barcoded 5' primer with a J-beta primer mix, a second PCR ran for about 7 to 11 cycles. MiXCR, run by TCRdb on the 5' RACE reads, gives a single entry per CDR3 protein. The profile shows about 1.6 million distinct CDR3 sequences, 30% to 35% of them singletons. The CDR3 is 15 residues long. V was clipped by 6 bases and J by 5 bases; unmatched bases: 9. Germline V gene sequence: CDR1 SGHDT, CDR2 YYEEEE. V is TRBV5-6 and J is TRBJ2-7; 12 bases match TRBD1. The source of this sequence is a woman younger than 45 in good health. The sequencing sample was made of blood. CDR3 region: CASKTWGQGAHEQYF. The CDR3, as DNA: TGTGCCAGCAAGACGTGGGGACAGGGGGCTCACGAGCAGTACTTC.